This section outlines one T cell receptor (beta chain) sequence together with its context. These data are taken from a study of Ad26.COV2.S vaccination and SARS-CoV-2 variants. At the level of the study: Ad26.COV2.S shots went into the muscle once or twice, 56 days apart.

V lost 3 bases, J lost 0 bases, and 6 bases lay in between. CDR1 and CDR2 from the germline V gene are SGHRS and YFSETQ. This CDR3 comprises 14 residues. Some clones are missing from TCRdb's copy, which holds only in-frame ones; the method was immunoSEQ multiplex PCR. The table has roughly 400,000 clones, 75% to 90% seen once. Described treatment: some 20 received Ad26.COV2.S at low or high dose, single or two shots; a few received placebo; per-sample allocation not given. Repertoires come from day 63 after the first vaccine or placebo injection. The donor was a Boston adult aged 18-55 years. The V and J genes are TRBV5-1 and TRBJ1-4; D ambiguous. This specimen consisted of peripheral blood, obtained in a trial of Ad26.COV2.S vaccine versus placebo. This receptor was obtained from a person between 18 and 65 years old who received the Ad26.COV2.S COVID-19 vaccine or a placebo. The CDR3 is CASSWDTTNEKLFF. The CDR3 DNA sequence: TGCGCCAGCAGCTGGGATACAACTAATGAAAAACTGTTTTTT.